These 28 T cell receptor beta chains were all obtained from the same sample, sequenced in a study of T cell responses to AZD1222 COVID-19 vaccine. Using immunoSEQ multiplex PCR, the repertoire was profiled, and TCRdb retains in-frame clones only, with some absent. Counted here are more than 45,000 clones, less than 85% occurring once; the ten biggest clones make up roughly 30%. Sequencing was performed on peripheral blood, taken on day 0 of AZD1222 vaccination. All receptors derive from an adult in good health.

The CDR3 region has the DNA TGTGCCAGCTCACCATCGGGACAGAGGATAGGCTACGAGCAGTACTTC. Protein sequence: CASSPSGQRIGYEQYF. The genes are TRBV18 and TRBJ2-7; 7 bases align to TRBD1. CDR1 KGHSH and CDR2 LQKENI come from the germline V gene. After removal of 2 bases from V and 3 bases from J, the junction contained 10 bases not matched to a gene. The CDR3 loop spans 16 amino acids.

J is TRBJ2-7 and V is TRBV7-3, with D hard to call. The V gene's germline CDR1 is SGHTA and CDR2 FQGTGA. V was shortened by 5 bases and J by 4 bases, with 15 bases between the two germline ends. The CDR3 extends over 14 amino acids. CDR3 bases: TGTGCCAGCAGCCCACAGAATGGGCTATACGAGCAGTACTTC. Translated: CASSPQNGLYEQYF. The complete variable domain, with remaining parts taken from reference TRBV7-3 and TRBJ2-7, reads GAGVSQTPSNKVTEKGKYVELRCDPISGHTALYWYRQSLGQGPEFLIYFQGTGAADDSGLPNDRFFAVRPEGSVSTLKIQRTERGDSAVYLCASSPQNGLYEQYFGPGTRLTVT.

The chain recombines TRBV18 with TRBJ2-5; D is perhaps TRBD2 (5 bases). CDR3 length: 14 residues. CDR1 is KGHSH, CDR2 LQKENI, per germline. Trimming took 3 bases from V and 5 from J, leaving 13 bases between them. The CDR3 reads CASSPPTRGETQYF. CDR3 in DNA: TGTGCCAGCTCACCTCCCACCCGAGGGGAGACCCAGTACTTC. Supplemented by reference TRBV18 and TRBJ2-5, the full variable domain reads NAGVMQNPRHLVRRRGQEARLRCSPMKGHSHVYWYRQLPEEGLKFMVYLQKENIIDESGMPKERFSAEFPKEGPSILRIQQVVRGDSAAYFCASSPPTRGETQYFGPGTRLLVL.

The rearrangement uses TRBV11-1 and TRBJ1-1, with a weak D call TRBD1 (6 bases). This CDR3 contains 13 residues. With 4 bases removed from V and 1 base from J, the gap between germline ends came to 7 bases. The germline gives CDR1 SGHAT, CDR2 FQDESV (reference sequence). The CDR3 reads CASSSDRNTEAFF. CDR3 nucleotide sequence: TGTGCCAGCAGCTCGGACAGGAACACTGAAGCTTTCTTT.

The CDR3: CASSYGQGPAGELFF. The CDR3 DNA reads as TGCGCCAGCAGCTACGGACAGGGTCCGGCCGGGGAGCTGTTTTTT. The chain joins TRBV4-3 to TRBJ2-2; 8 positions match TRBD1. The CDR3 loop spans 15 amino acids. Germline CDR1 and CDR2: LGHNA and YSLEER. J gave up 6 bases and V 5 bases, and 8 bases lay outside the gene matches.

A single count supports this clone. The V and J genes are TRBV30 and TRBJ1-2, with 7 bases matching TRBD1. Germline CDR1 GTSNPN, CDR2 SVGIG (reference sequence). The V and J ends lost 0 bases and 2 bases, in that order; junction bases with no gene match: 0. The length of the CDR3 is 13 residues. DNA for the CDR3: TGTGCCTGGAGTGTGGGACAGAACTATGGCTACACCTTC. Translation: CAWSVGQNYGYTF.

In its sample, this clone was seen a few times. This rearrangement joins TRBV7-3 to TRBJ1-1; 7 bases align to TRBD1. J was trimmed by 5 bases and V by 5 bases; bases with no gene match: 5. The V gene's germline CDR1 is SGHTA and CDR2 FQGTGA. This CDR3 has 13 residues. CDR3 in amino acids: CASSTTGRTEAFF. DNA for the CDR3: TGTGCCAGCAGCACGACAGGGAGAACTGAAGCTTTCTTT.

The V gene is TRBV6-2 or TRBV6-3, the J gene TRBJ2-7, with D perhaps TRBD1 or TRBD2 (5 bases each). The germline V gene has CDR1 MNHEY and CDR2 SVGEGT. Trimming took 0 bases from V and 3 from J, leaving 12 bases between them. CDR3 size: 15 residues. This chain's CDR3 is CASSYSVAGSYEQYF. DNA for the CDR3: TGTGCCAGCAGTTACTCGGTTGCAGGGAGCTACGAGCAGTACTTC.

CDR3 sequence reads: CASSPPAPSEQFF. CDR3 nucleotides: TGTGCCAGCAGTCCCCCGGCCCCATCAGAGCAGTTCTTC. The chain links TRBV6-5 to TRBJ2-1; D is ambiguous. The germline CDR1 and CDR2 sequences are MNHEY and SVGAGI. This CDR3 region has 13 residues. V dropped 5 bases and J dropped 10 bases, with 15 bases sitting between them.

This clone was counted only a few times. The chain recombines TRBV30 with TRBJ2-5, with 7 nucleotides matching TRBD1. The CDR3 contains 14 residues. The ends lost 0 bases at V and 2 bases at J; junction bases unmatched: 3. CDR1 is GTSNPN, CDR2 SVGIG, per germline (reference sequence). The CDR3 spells CAWSVVRGQETQYF. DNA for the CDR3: TGTGCCTGGAGTGTGGTCAGGGGGCAAGAGACCCAGTACTTC.

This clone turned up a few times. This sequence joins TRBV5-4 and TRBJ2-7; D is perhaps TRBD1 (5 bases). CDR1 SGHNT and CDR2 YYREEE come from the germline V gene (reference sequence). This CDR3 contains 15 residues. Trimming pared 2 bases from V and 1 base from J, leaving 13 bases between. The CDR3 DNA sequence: TGTGCCAGCAGCTTACCGCAGGGTCAGTCCTACGAGCAGTACTTC. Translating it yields CASSLPQGQSYEQYF.

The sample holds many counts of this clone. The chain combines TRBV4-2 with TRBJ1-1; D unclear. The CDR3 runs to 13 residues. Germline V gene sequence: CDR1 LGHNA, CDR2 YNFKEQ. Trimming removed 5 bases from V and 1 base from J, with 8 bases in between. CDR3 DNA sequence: TGTGCCAGCAGCGAAACAGCGAACACTGAAGCTTTCTTT. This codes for CASSETANTEAFF.

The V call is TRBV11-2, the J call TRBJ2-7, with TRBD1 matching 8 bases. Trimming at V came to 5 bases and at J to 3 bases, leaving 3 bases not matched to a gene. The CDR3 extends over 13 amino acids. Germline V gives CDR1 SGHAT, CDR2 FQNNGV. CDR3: CASSIGQGYEQYF. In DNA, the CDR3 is TGTGCCAGCAGCATCGGACAGGGCTACGAGCAGTACTTC.

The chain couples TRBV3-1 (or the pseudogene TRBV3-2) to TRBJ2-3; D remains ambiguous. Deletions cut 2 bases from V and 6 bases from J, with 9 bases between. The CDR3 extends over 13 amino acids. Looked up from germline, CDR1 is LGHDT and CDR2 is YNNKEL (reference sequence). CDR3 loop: CASSQNLKDTQYF. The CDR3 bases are TGTGCCAGCAGCCAAAATTTGAAGGATACGCAGTATTTT.

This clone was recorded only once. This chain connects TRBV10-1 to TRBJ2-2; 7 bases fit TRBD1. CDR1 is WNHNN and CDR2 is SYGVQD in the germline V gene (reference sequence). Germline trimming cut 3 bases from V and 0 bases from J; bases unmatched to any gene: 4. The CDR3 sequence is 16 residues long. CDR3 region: CASSEQRGPNTGELFF. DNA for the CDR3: TGCGCCAGCAGTGAACAGAGGGGGCCGAACACCGGGGAGCTGTTTTTT.

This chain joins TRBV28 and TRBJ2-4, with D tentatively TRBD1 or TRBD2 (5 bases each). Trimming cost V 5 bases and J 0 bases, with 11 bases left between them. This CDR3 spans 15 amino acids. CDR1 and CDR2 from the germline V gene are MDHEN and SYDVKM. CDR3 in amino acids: CASSGGSLAKNIQYF. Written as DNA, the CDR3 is TGTGCCAGCAGTGGGGGTTCCTTAGCCAAAAACATTCAGTACTTC. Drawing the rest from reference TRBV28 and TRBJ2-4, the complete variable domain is DVKVTQSSRYLVKRTGEKVFLECVQDMDHENMFWYRQDPGLGLRLIYFSYDVKMKEKGDIPEGYSVSREKKERFSLILESASTNQTSMYLCASSGGSLAKNIQYFGAGTRLSVL.

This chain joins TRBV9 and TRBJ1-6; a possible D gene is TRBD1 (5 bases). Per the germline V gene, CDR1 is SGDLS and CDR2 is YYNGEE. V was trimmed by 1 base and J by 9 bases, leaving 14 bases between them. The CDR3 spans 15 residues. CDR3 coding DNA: TGTGCCAGCAGCGTATATAGGGGTTTCTCTTCACCCCTCCACTTT. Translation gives CASSVYRGFSSPLHF.

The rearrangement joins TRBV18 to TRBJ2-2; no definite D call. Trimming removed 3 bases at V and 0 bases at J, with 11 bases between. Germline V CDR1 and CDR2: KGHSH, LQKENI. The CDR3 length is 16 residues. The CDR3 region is CASSPKAETNTGELFF. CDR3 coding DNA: TGTGCCAGCTCACCCAAGGCAGAAACGAACACCGGGGAGCTGTTTTTT.

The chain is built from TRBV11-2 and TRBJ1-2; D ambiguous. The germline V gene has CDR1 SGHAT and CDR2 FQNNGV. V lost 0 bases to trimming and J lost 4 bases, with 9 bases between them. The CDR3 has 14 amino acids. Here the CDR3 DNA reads TGTGCCAGCAGCTTAGATGCGATTGCCTATGGCTACACCTTC. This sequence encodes CASSLDAIAYGYTF. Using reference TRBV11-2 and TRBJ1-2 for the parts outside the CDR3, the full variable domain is EAGVAQSPRYKIIEKRQSVAFWCNPISGHATLYWYQQILGQGPKLLIQFQNNGVVDDSQLPKDRFSAERLKGVDSTLKIQPAKLEDSAVYLCASSLDAIAYGYTFGSGTRLTVV.

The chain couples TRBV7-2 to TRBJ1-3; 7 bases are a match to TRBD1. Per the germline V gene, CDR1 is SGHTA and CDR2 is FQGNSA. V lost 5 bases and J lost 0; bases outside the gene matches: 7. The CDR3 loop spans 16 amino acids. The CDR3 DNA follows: TGTGCCAGCAGCGCACTTGGGACAGCCTCTGGAAACACCATATATTTT. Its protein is CASSALGTASGNTIYF.

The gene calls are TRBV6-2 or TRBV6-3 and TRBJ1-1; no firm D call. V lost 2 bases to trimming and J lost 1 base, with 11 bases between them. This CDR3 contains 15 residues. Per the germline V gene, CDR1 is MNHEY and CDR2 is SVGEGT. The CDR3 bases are TGTGCCAGCAGTTACCACGGCAGCCCGAACACTGAAGCTTTCTTT. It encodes CASSYHGSPNTEAFF.

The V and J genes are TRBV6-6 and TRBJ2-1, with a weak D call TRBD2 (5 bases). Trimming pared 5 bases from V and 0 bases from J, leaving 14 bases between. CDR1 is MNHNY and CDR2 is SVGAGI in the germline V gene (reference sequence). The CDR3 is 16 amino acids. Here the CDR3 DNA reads TGTGCCAGCAGTACCACCCAGCGGAGCTCCTACAATGAGCAGTTCTTC. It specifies CASSTTQRSSYNEQFF.

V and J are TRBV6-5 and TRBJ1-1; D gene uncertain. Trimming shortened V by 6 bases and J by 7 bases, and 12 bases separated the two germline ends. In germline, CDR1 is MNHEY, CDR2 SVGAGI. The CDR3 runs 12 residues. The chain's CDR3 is CASRKPTGEAFF. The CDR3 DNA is TGTGCCAGCAGAAAACCCACGGGTGAAGCTTTCTTT.

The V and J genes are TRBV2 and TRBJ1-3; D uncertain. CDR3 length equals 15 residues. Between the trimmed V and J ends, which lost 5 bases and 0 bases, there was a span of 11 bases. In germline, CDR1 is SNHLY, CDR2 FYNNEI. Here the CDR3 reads CASSLTTVSGNTIYF. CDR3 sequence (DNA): TGTGCCAGCAGTCTGACGACCGTCTCTGGAAACACCATATATTTT.

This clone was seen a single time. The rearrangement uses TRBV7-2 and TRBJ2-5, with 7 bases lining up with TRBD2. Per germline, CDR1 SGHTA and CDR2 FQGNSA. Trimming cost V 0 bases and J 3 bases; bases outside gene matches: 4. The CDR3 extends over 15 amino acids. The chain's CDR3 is CASSLARTREETQYF. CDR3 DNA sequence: TGTGCCAGCAGCTTAGCGCGGACTAGAGAAGAGACCCAGTACTTC.

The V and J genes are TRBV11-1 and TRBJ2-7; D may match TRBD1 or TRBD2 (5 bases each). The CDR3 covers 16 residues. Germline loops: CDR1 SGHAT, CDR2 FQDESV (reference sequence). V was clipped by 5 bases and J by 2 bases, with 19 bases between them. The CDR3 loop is CASSTRTGTAAYEQYF. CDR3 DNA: TGTGCCAGCAGCACTCGTACCGGGACCGCCGCCTACGAGCAGTACTTC.

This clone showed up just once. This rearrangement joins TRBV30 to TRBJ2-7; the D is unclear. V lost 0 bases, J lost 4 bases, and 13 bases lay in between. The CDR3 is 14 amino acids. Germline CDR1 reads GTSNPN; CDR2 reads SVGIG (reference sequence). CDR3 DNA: TGTGCCTGGAGTGTACTACCGACTCCTTACGAGCAGTACTTC. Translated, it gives CAWSVLPTPYEQYF.

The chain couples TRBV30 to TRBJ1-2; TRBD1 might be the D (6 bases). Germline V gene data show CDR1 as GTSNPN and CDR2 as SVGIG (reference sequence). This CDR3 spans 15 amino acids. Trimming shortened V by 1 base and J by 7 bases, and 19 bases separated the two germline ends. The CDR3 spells CAWSAQVTGRGGYTF. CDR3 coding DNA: TGTGCCTGGAGTGCCCAGGTAACAGGGAGGGGTGGCTACACCTTC. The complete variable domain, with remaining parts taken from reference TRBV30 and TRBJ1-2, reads SQTIHQWPATLVQPVGSPLSLECTVEGTSNPNLYWYRQAAGRGLQLLFYSVGIGQISSEVPQNLSASRPQDRQFILSSKKLLLSDSGFYLCAWSAQVTGRGGYTFGSGTRLTVV.